This TCR beta chain stems from a study of vaccination and CD4 T cells after COVID-19. Treatment indicated: approximately 9-day PBMC culture with coronavirus spike peptide pools or control peptides (ViraFEST assay). The authors replaced half the medium with fresh IL-2 medium on days 3 and 7. Negative selection isolated the CD4+ T cells once the cells had been cultured for less than 13 days. CD4+ T cells that had been cultured provided DNA sequenced with the Oncomine TCR Beta short-read assay. Genomic DNA was extracted from cultured CD4+ T cells. One entry per CDR3 protein, called by TCRdb with MiXCR from the PCR reads. The sample yields 11,000 or so distinct CDR3 sequences, approximately 24% seen once. The V gene end was trimmed by 3 bases and the J gene end by 5 bases; junction bases not matched to a gene: 15. Looked up from germline, CDR1 is KGHSH and CDR2 is LQKENI. CDR3 size: 17 residues. In this sample, this clonotype turned up a few times. Antigen unknown.

The source was CD4+ T cells from blood, cultured in vitro, collected after SARS-CoV-2 vaccination. The chain carries TRBV18 and TRBJ2-5, with 7 bases aligning to TRBD1. The receptor was derived from a human donor who had recovered from COVID-19. Here the CDR3 DNA reads TGTGCCAGCTCACCGAAACAGGGGTTTTCGTTCGTTGAGACCCAGTACTTC. This sequence encodes CASSPKQGFSFVETQYF.